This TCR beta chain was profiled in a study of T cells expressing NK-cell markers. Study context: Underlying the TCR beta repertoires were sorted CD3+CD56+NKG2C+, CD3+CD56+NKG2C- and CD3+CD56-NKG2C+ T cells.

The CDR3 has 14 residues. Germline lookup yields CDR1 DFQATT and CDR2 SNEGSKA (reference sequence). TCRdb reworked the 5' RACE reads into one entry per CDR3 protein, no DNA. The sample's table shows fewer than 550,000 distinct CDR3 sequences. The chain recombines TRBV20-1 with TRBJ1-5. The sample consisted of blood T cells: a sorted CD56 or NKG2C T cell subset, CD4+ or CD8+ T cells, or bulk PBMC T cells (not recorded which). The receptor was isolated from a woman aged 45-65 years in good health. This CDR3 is CSASSEEANQPQHF.